The clone carrying this TCR beta chain was seen at least ten times. The antigen is not known. CDR3 length: 11 residues. The germline V gene encodes CDR1 SQVTM and CDR2 ANQGSEA. Unmatched junction bases numbered 2, after V lost 7 bases and J lost 6 bases. This sample stems from a study of response to subunit inactivated influenza vaccine. Study-level results: Few new T cells, the authors suggested, are recruited by each seasonal influenza vaccination.

TCRdb re-analysed the RT-PCR reads in MiXCR, keeping a single row per CDR3 protein. Among hundreds of thousands of distinct CDR3 sequences listed, 15% to 20% were seen once. This material consisted of PBMCs from blood, taken more than 4 days after vaccination. The clonotype comes from a man in his forties or fifties who received an inactivated influenza vaccine. The rearrangement uses TRBV29-1 and TRBJ2-2; 7 bases match TRBD2. The CDR3 nucleotides are TGCAGCGCGCGGGAGTCCGGGGAGCTGTTTTTT. This gives the protein CSARESGELFF.